This T cell receptor (beta chain) was documented in a study of T cell changes during pregnancy in multiple sclerosis. Measured with immunoSEQ multiplex PCR; TCRdb has only the in-frame clones, and not every one. The repertoire holds 40,000 to 55,000 clones, around 93% seen once, with around 2.6% in the top ten. The CDR3 totals 14 residues. CDR1 is SGDLS, CDR2 YYNGEE, per germline. Deletions cut 4 bases from V and 4 bases from J, with 12 bases between. The sequence came from a female donor with multiple sclerosis, enrolled in a pregnancy study. V is TRBV9 and J is TRBJ1-5; possible D gene TRBD1, 5 bases. The input for sequencing was CD8+ T cells from peripheral blood mononuclear cells, taken in the second trimester of pregnancy. The CDR3 region has the DNA TGTGCCAGCAGCCCCAGCGGGGGGAATCAGCCCCAGCATTTT. It codes for CASSPSGGNQPQHF.